The next 21 T cell receptor beta chains were all read from a single sample in a study of tumor-infiltrating lymphocytes in localized non-small cell lung cancer. Sequencing was performed with immunoSEQ multiplex PCR; in TCRdb, only in-frame clones are kept and a portion is missing. In the table there are around 9,600 clones, more than 75% of which are singletons. Input material: lung tumor tissue. Receptors were obtained from a human donor with non-small cell lung cancer.

The chain links TRBV5-5 to TRBJ1-5; D not resolved. Trimming pared 1 base from V and 3 bases from J, leaving 8 bases between. CDR1 is SGHKS and CDR2 is YYEKEE in the germline V gene (reference sequence). This CDR3 comprises 14 residues. The CDR3 bases are TGTGCCAGCAGCTTGAAACTGCTCAATCAGCCCCAGCATTTT. Translating gives CASSLKLLNQPQHF.

The chain couples TRBV9 to TRBJ2-3; 11 bases match TRBD1. Looked up from germline, CDR1 is SGDLS and CDR2 is YYNGEE. This CDR3 is built from 15 residues. CDR3 DNA sequence: TGTGCTACAGGACAGGGGGCGGACTCGGGAGATACGCAGTATTTT. Amino acid sequence: CATGQGADSGDTQYF. Full variable domain (remainder filled in from reference TRBV9 and TRBJ2-3): DSGVTQTPKHLITATGQRVTLRCSPRSGDLSVYWYQQSLDQGLQFLIQYYNGEERAKGNILERFSAQQFPDLHSELNLSSLELGDSALYFCATGQGADSGDTQYFGPGTRLTVL.

The chain couples TRBV19 to TRBJ2-3; 9 nucleotides align to TRBD1. V lost 1 base and J lost 0; bases outside the gene matches: 2. This CDR3 region has 16 residues. Germline assignment: CDR1 LNHDA and CDR2 SQIVND (reference sequence). CDR3 residues: CASSIGTGASTDTQYF. The CDR3 bases are TGTGCCAGTAGTATAGGGACAGGGGCTAGCACAGATACGCAGTATTTT. The full variable domain, with the rest looked up from reference TRBV19 and TRBJ2-3, is DGGITQSPKYLFRKEGQNVTLSCEQNLNHDAMYWYRQDPGQGLRLIYYSQIVNDFQKGDIAEGYSVSREKKESFPLTVTSAQKNPTAFYLCASSIGTGASTDTQYFGPGTRLTVL.

This clone has more than one count but fewer than ten. V is TRBV10-1 and J is TRBJ1-2; D might be TRBD1 (5 bases). Trimming left V 4 bases short and J 2 bases short, with 8 bases between. Germline V gene sequence: CDR1 WNHNN, CDR2 SYGVQD (reference sequence). The CDR3 totals 13 residues. For the CDR3, the DNA is TGCGCCAGCAGTGTTAACAGGAACTATGGCTACACCTTC. Encoded protein: CASSVNRNYGYTF.

The CDR3 sequence: CASNGLAGGADTQYF. The CDR3 DNA reads as TGTGCCAGTAACGGACTAGCGGGAGGAGCAGATACGCAGTATTTT. The rearrangement joins TRBV19 to TRBJ2-3; TRBD2 matches at 14 bases. Germline V gene lookup returns CDR1 LNHDA and CDR2 SQIVND (reference sequence). CDR3 length: 15 amino acids. After removal of 7 bases from V and 4 bases from J, the junction contained 4 bases not matched to a gene.

This clone was seen only once. The chain has TRBV10-2 and TRBJ2-2; 10 bases line up with TRBD1. Germline V gene lookup returns CDR1 WSHSY and CDR2 SAAADI. The V gene end was trimmed by 7 bases and the J gene end by 1 base; junction bases not matched to a gene: 6. The CDR3 loop spans 16 amino acids. Written as DNA, the CDR3 is TGCGCCAGCACCTCACGGGACAGGGGGAACACCGGGGAGCTGTTTTTT. Its translation: CASTSRDRGNTGELFF.

The chain combines TRBV4-1 with TRBJ1-2; 10 positions match TRBD1. This CDR3 comprises 15 residues. The V and J ends lost 1 base and 8 bases, in that order; junction bases with no gene match: 7. CDR1 MGHRA and CDR2 YSYEKL come from the germline V gene. The CDR3 is CASSQATGGVSGYTF. The CDR3 nucleotides are TGCGCCAGCAGCCAAGCGACAGGGGGCGTTTCGGGCTACACCTTC.

This sequence joins TRBV18 and TRBJ2-7; 15 bases match TRBD2. Germline values: CDR1 KGHSH, CDR2 LQKENI. J gave up 0 bases and V 4 bases, and 4 bases lay outside the gene matches. CDR3 length: 17 amino acids. This CDR3 reads CASSRGTSGRSSYEQYF. The CDR3 DNA is TGTGCCAGCTCACGCGGGACTAGCGGGAGGAGCTCCTACGAGCAGTACTTC.

V gene TRBV4-2 combines with J gene TRBJ1-3, with no clear D. This CDR3 contains 16 residues. Germline V gives CDR1 LGHNA, CDR2 YNFKEQ. Trimming pared 2 bases from V and 0 bases from J, leaving 11 bases between. CDR3 protein: CASSQMTARSGNTIYF. The CDR3 DNA follows: TGTGCCAGCAGCCAAATGACCGCGCGCTCTGGAAACACCATATATTTT.

The chain has TRBV7-8 and TRBJ2-3, with 14 positions matching TRBD2. The junction had 2 bases not matched to a gene; V was cut back by 2 bases and J by 4 bases. The CDR3 runs to 16 residues. Germline loops: CDR1 SGHVS, CDR2 FQNEAQ. The chain's CDR3 is CASSLSGLAGADTQYF. The CDR3 DNA follows: TGTGCCAGCAGCTTATCGGGACTAGCGGGAGCAGATACGCAGTATTTT. Drawing the rest from reference TRBV7-8 and TRBJ2-3, the complete variable domain is GAGVSQSPRYKVAKRGQDVALRCDPISGHVSLFWYQQALGQGPEFLTYFQNEAQLDKSGLPSDRFFAERPEGSVSTLKIQRTQQEDSAVYLCASSLSGLAGADTQYFGPGTRLTVL.

V is TRBV9 and J is TRBJ2-7; D possibly uses TRBD1 or TRBD2 (5 bases each). The V gene lost 0 bases and the J gene lost 9 bases, with 16 bases spanning the gap. Germline CDR1 is SGDLS and CDR2 is YYNGEE. This CDR3 has 14 amino acids. The CDR3 DNA reads TGTGCCAGCAGCGTAGGAGGGGCAGGCGGCGTGCAGTACTTC. This translates into CASSVGGAGGVQYF. Full variable domain (outside the CDR3, taken from reference TRBV9 and TRBJ2-7): DSGVTQTPKHLITATGQRVTLRCSPRSGDLSVYWYQQSLDQGLQFLIQYYNGEERAKGNILERFSAQQFPDLHSELNLSSLELGDSALYFCASSVGGAGGVQYFGPGTRLTVT.

This CDR3 is CASSPLRWTEFNEKLFF. In nucleotides, the CDR3 is TGTGCCAGCTCACCACTCAGATGGACAGAATTTAATGAAAAACTGTTTTTT. The rearrangement joins TRBV18 to TRBJ1-4; D is possibly TRBD1 (6 bases). The CDR3 has 17 amino acids. The V gene lost 1 base and the J gene lost 4 bases, with 16 bases spanning the gap. Germline CDR1 and CDR2: KGHSH and LQKENI.

The chain carries TRBV25-1 and TRBJ2-2, with a weak D call TRBD2 (6 bases). Germline loops: CDR1 MGHDK, CDR2 SYGVNS. V gave up 7 bases and J gave up 5 bases, with 14 bases separating them. CDR3 size: 14 residues. The CDR3 here is CASKGGKGTGELFF. CDR3 nucleotides: TGTGCCAGCAAAGGAGGGAAGGGGACCGGGGAGCTGTTTTTT.

This chain uses TRBV27 with TRBJ2-7; no clear D gene. CDR3 length equals 9 residues. The V end lost 10 bases, the J end lost 4 bases, and 5 bases lay between the germline ends. Germline V CDR1 and CDR2: MNHEY, SMNVEV (reference sequence). CDR3 sequence (DNA): TGTGCCACCTCGTACGAGCAGTACTTC. It specifies CATSYEQYF.

The rearrangement joins TRBV2 to TRBJ2-7; the match to TRBD2 covers 8 bases. Per the germline V gene, CDR1 is SNHLY and CDR2 is FYNNEI. The CDR3 runs to 15 residues. Trimming took 5 bases from V and 0 from J; bases not matched to a gene: 6. The CDR3 DNA is TGTGCCAGCAGTCTCTCCGGGACTAGCTCCTACGAGCAGTACTTC. It codes for CASSLSGTSSYEQYF.

The V gene is TRBV6-5, the J gene TRBJ2-1; unclear D gene. The germline V gene encodes CDR1 MNHEY and CDR2 SVGAGI. The CDR3 sequence is 15 residues long. The germline V and J ends were trimmed by 6 bases and 0 bases, with 12 bases remaining between them. The CDR3 region has the DNA TGTGCCAGCAGCCCCCACACGAGCTCCTACAATGAGCAGTTCTTC. Translated: CASSPHTSSYNEQFF.

This clone was observed a few times. The rearrangement links TRBV5-6 to TRBJ1-4; the D is unclear. Germline loops: CDR1 SGHDT, CDR2 YYEEEE. With 4 bases removed from V and 0 bases from J, the gap between germline ends came to 22 bases. The CDR3 totals 19 residues. CDR3 loop: CASSRTVQGRSTTNEKLFF. The CDR3 nucleotides read TGTGCCAGCAGCAGAACCGTCCAAGGGAGAAGTACAACTAATGAAAAACTGTTTTTT.

The CDR3 bases are TGCGCCAGCAACCAGGGACAGGGGAATTCACCCCTCCACTTT. Its protein product is CASNQGQGNSPLHF. V and J are TRBV5-1 and TRBJ1-6; 10 bases align to TRBD1. The CDR3 is 14 amino acids. J lost 7 bases, V lost 6 bases, and 4 bases had no gene match. Per germline, CDR1 SGHRS and CDR2 YFSETQ.

This clone occurred a few times. This chain joins TRBV2 and TRBJ1-2; the match to TRBD1 covers 7 bases. The CDR3 spans 13 residues. V shed 4 bases and J 8 bases; nucleotides not matched to a gene: 7. Germline V gives CDR1 SNHLY, CDR2 FYNNEI. The CDR3 DNA follows: TGTGCCAGCAGTGGGGCAGGGGGAGGCGGCTACACCTTC. Translated, it gives CASSGAGGGGYTF.

The chain joins TRBV7-3 to TRBJ2-1; D might be TRBD1 or TRBD2, each matching 5 bases. This CDR3 contains 15 residues. Germline lookup yields CDR1 SGHTA and CDR2 FQGTGA. The V and J ends lost 5 bases and 6 bases respectively, with 17 bases between them. The CDR3 nucleotides are TGTGCCAGCAGCCTTCCGGGACCGCTGGGCAATGAGCAGTTCTTC. Translation: CASSLPGPLGNEQFF.

This clone has just one count. The gene calls are TRBV6-1 and TRBJ1-2, with 9 bases fitting TRBD1. CDR1 and CDR2 from the germline V gene are MNHNS and SASEGT. This CDR3 has 13 amino acids. Trimming took 5 bases from V and 8 from J; bases not matched to a gene: 6. This chain's CDR3 is CASSRTGERGYTF. The DNA of the CDR3 is TGTGCCAGCAGTCGGACAGGGGAACGCGGCTACACCTTC.